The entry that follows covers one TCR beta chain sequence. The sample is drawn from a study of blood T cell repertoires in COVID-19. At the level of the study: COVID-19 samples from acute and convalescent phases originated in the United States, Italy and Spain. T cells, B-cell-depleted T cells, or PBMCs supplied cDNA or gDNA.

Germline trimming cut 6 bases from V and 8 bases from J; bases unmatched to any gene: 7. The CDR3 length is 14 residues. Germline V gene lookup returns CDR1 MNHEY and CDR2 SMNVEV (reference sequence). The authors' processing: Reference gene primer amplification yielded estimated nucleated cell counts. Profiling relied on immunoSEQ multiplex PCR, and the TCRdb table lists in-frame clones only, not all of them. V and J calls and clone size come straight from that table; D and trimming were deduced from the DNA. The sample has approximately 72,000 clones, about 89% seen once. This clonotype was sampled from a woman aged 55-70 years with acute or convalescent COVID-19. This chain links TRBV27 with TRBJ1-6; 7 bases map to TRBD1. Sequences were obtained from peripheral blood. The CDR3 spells CASRFTGDYSPLHF. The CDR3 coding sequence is TGTGCCAGCAGGTTCACAGGGGATTATTCACCCCTCCACTTT.